Listed below are T cell receptor beta chains from one sample, sequenced in a study of T-cell memory formation after mild COVID-19. Via MiXCR, TCRdb re-called the 5' RACE reads, giving one row per CDR3 protein. The table has roughly 380,000 distinct CDR3 sequences, around 30% seen once; the top ten hold about 13%. Sequencing input: PBMCs or a T cell subset sorted from them (not recorded which). These receptors were obtained from an adult woman who had mild COVID-19 (a few samples of this study predate the infection). Cell type and time point are not known. The conserved cysteine and the conserved F or W are not part of the CDR3 here. Size is stated for part of the rows, as once, few or many counts, or as a class when the clone is expanded.

abundance	v_gene	CDR3aa
NA	TRBV12-3/TRBV12-4	ASSLYSAGSEKLF
NA	TRBV24-1	ATSDLFSKETQY
NA	TRBV10-3	AISDTETQY
few	TRBV10-3	AISESSGRVYEQY
NA	TRBV9	ASSVEGDEQF
NA	TRBV7-9	ASSLAPGATKDNEQF
NA	TRBV12-3/TRBV12-4	ASSLVGAGSNEQF
NA	TRBV2	ASSAYVGHNEQF
NA	TRBV11-2	ASSQTSRPDEQY
NA	TRBV20-1	SASLGNSAF
many	TRBV5-1	ASSPGQNHEQY
few	TRBV2	ASRELARKTQY
NA	TRBV12-3/TRBV12-4	ATTLSTSGETQY
NA	TRBV18	ASSPFTNTGELF
few	TRBV7-9	ASSLSLAGAGHEQF
few	TRBV7-2	ASSPSRWRQNSYEQY
NA	TRBV6-5	ASRRVTMNTEAF
NA	TRBV5-4	ASSLAGGSNTDTQY
many	TRBV7-2	ASSSSPTRGDGYT
NA	TRBV6-5	ASSVDGEDEQY
NA	TRBV4-3	ASSQDNQETYNEQF
NA	TRBV9	ASSADPLGDTQY
NA	TRBV10-3	AISSTGTSGSIEAYEQY
few	TRBV7-2	ASSPVSGGDRQY
NA	TRBV20-1	SARDPGPQPQH
NA	TRBV4-1	ASSQDGGRADTQY
NA	TRBV5-1	ASSFRTSSMNEQF
NA	TRBV20-1	SAGVTGRNYGYT
few	TRBV7-9	ASKTDTGGEQY
many	TRBV4-1	ASSQLGIRDRSYEQY
NA	TRBV20-1	SAKGLLSYEQY
NA	TRBV6-2/TRBV6-3	ASSYSGRRGGPPGEQY
NA	TRBV6-5	ASSYSPWGTYNEQF
NA	TRBV7-3	ASSPTGGENYGYT
few	TRBV10-3	AISDPGGEQF
few	TRBV7-2	ASSLGGRASSYHEQF
few	TRBV7-9	ASSLGAGMQY
NA	TRBV5-1	ASSFDSYNSPLH
NA	TRBV15	ATSSDGGYGETQY
NA	TRBV12-3/TRBV12-4	ASSRRLAGLTDTQY
NA	TRBV5-1	ASSSPADRAPMNTEAF
NA	TRBV15	ATTVRQLQETQY
NA	TRBV5-1	ASSLVPGLTTGELF
NA	TRBV4-1	ASSQEIESGSGNTIY
few	TRBV5-1	ASSLTDRRGTEAF
NA	TRBV11-2	ASSFDRGTEGYT
NA	TRBV10-3	AISGGTTTYEQY
NA	TRBV4-2	ASSQGQGGDYGYT
NA	TRBV6-1	ASSEARHPSYEQY
few	TRBV9	ASSVGGTGTDTQY
NA	TRBV13	ASSSRGDSPLH
NA	TRBV18	ASSQDSLSYGYT
NA	TRBV11-2	ASSPVNGGWNSPLH
NA	TRBV12-3/TRBV12-4	ASSPPGLAGNEQF
NA	TRBV7-9	ASSMVSQETQY
few	TRBV7-8	ASSLAAVDPITEAF
NA	TRBV5-1	ASSLEPGVNTGELF
many	TRBV12-3/TRBV12-4	ASSLVGAGELF
few	TRBV19	ASSPTLRPGTAYGYT
few	TRBV5-1	ASSSWQSSQETQY